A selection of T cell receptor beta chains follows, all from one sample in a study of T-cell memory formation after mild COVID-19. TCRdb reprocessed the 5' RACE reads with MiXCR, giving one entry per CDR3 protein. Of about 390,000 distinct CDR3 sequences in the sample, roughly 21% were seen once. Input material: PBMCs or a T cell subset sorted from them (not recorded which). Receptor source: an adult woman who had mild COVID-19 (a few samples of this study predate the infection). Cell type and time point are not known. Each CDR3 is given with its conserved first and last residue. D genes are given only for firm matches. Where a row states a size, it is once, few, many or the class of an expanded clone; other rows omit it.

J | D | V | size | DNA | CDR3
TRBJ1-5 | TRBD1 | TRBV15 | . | TGTGCCACCAGCATGACGGGACAGGGGATAAATCAGCCCCAGCATTTT | CATSMTGQGINQPQHF
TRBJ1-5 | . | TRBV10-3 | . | TGTGCCATCAGTGAGTCTAAAGGAGGGAATCAGCCCCAGCATTTT | CAISESKGGNQPQHF
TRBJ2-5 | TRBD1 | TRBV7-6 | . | TGTGCCAGCAGCGACGGACAGGGGGTAGAGACCCAGTACTTC | CASSDGQGVETQYF
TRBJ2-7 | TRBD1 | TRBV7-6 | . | TGTGCCAGCAGCTTGGGGGGACAGGACTCCTACGAGCAGTACTTC | CASSLGGQDSYEQYF
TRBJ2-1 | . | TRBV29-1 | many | TGCAGCGTTTGGTCCGGGACCCCGTTCTTC | CSVWSGTPFF
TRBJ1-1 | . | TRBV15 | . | TGTGCCACCAGGCGAAGGGGGAACACTGAAGCTTTCTTT | CATRRRGNTEAFF
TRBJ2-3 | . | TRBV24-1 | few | TGTGCCACCAGTGATCCGACTAGAACGCAGTATTTT | CATSDPTRTQYF
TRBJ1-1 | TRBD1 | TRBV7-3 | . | TGTGCCAGCAGCTCGCGACAGGGGGCGATCACTGAAGCTTTCTTT | CASSSRQGAITEAFF
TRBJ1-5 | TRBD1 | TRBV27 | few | TGTGCCAGCAGTCCTGGACAGGGTGGGCCCCAGCATTTT | CASSPGQGGPQHF
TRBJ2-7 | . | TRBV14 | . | TGCGCCAGCAGCCGTTCGCTACGTTCCTACGAGCAGTACTTC | CASSRSLRSYEQYF
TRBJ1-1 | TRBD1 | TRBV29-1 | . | TGCAGCGCGGACAGGGCGGGTGAAGCTTTCTTT | CSADRAGEAFF
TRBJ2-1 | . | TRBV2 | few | TGTGCCAGCAGTGGAGATCCAGCTTTAGTGGGGGCGGGTGATGAGCAGTTCTTC | CASSGDPALVGAGDEQFF
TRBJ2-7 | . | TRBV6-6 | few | TGTGCCAGCAGTCCGACCCCAAGGAGGTCCTACGAGCAGTACTTC | CASSPTPRRSYEQYF
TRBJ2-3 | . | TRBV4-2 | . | TGTGCCAGCAGCCAAGACTCGGCCCCTTCAGATACGCAGTATTTT | CASSQDSAPSDTQYF
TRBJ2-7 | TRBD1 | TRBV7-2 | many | TGTGCCAGCAGCCCTACCGCCGGACAGGGGTACGAGCAGTACTTC | CASSPTAGQGYEQYF
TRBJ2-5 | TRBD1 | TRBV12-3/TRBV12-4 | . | TGTGCCAGCAGTTTACCGGGACAGGGCTCAGAGACCCAGTACTTC | CASSLPGQGSETQYF
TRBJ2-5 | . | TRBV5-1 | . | TGCGCCAGCAGCTTGGATGCTTCGGGAGAAGTCGAGACCCAGTACTTC | CASSLDASGEVETQYF
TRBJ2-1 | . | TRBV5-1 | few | TGCGCCAGCAGCTTGGAGGGTAAGATCGATGAGCAGTTCTTC | CASSLEGKIDEQFF
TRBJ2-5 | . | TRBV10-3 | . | TGTGCCATCAACGGGGGGCAGGGAGAGACCCAGTACTTC | CAINGGQGETQYF
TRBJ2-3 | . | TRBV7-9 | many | TGTGCCAGCAGTTCCACCACAGATACGCAGTATTTT | CASSSTTDTQYF
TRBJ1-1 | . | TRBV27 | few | TGTGCCAGCAGTCCCCGGGGACGAATGAACACTGAAGCTTTCTTT | CASSPRGRMNTEAFF
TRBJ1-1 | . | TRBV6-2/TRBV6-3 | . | TGTGCCAGCAGTTACATCGGGAACACTGAAGCTTTCTTT | CASSYIGNTEAFF
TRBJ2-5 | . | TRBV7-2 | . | TGTGCCAGCAGCGCCCAGGGGGGGGCTAGAGAGACCCAGTACTTC | CASSAQGGARETQYF
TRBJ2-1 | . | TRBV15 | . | TGTGCCACCAGCAGAGATGTCCCTCGGTGGCAGTTCTTC | CATSRDVPRWQFF
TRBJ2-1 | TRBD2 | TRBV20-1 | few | TGCAGTGCTATTTCAGCGGGGGTGGCCTACAATGAGCAGTTCTTC | CSAISAGVAYNEQFF
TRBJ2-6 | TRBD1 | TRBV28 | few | TGTGCCAGCAGTTTGACAGGGGACAGCTCTGGGGCCAACGTCCTGACTTTC | CASSLTGDSSGANVLTF
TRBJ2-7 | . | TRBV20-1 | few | TGCAGTGCAGACCAAGGACCCCCCTACGAGCAGTACTTC | CSADQGPPYEQYF
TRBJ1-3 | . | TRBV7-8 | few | TGTGCCAGCCTAGGGGTAGGAAACACCATATATTTT | CASLGVGNTIYF
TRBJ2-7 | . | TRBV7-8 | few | TGTGCCAGCAGCTTAGGGGAGTGGGGCGAGCAGTACTTC | CASSLGEWGEQYF
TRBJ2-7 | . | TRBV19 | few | TGTGCCAGTAGTGAGGGGACCAACTACTACGAGCAGTACTTC | CASSEGTNYYEQYF
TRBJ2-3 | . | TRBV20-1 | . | TGCAGTGCTAGAGACCGGGGGGATACGCAGTATTTT | CSARDRGDTQYF
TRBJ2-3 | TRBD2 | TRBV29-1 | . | TGCAGCGTTGAACGCGGGAGTGGCGCAGATACGCAGTATTTT | CSVERGSGADTQYF
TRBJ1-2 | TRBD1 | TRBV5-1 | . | TGCGCCAGCAGCGAGGGACAGCACACCTATGGCTACACCTTC | CASSEGQHTYGYTF
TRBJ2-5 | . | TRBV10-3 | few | TGTGCCATCAGTGATTCGCAGGGTTGGGAGACCCAGTACTTC | CAISDSQGWETQYF
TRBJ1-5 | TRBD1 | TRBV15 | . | TGTGCCACCAGCAGAGGTGCGCAGGGGGGTCAGCCCCAGCATTTT | CATSRGAQGGQPQHF
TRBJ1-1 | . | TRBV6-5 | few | TGTGCCAGCACCAGCCCGGGGAGGATCACTGAAGCTTTCTTT | CASTSPGRITEAFF
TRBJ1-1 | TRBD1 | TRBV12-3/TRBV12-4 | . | TGTGCCAGCAGCCCAGGGGGCGCGGTTGAAGCTTTCTTT | CASSPGGAVEAFF
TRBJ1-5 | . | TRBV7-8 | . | TGTGCCAGCAGCAGAGACCGGACGCCATCTCAGCCCCAGCATTTT | CASSRDRTPSQPQHF
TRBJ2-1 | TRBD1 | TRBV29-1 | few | TGCAGCGTTGAGACTCCGGACAGGGATAATGAGCAGTTCTTC | CSVETPDRDNEQFF
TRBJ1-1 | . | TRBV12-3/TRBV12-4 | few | TGTGCCAGCAGTTTTGGCAGGGCACTTGAAGCTTTCTTT | CASSFGRALEAFF
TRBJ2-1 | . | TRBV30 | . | TGTGCCTGGAGTCCAGGGCCCAATGAGCAGTTCTTC | CAWSPGPNEQFF
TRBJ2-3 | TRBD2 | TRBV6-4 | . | TGTGCCAGCAGTGACTCGACTAGCGGGGGGGATACGCAGTATTTT | CASSDSTSGGDTQYF
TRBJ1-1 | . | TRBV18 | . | TGTGCCAGCTCAGGGATTACCTACACTGAAGCTTTCTTT | CASSGITYTEAFF
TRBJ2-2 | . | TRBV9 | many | TGTGCCAGCAGCGCGGCCGGGGTGAACACCGGGGAGCTGTTTTTT | CASSAAGVNTGELFF
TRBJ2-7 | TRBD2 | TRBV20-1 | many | TGCAGTGCCCCCTCCCGGACTAGCGGGACCTACGAGCAGTACTTC | CSAPSRTSGTYEQYF
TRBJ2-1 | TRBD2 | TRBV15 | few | TGTGCCACAGACCAGGGACTAGCGGGAGGGCTGGACAATGAGCAGTTCTTC | CATDQGLAGGLDNEQFF
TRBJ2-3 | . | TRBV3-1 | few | TGTGCCAGCAGCCAAAATCTCATCAGGAGAAGCACAGATACGCAGTATTTT | CASSQNLIRRSTDTQYF
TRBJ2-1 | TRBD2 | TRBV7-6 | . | TGTGCCAGCAGCCTGAGGACTAGCGGGAGGGTATACAATGAGCAGTTCTTC | CASSLRTSGRVYNEQFF
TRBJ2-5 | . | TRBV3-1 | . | TGTGCCAGCAGCCAAGCGGCCGGGACATCATACGGGACCCAGTACTTC | CASSQAAGTSYGTQYF
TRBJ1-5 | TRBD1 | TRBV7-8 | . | TGTGCCAGCAGCTTAGCGATGGGACAGGGTCAGCCCCAGCATTTT | CASSLAMGQGQPQHF
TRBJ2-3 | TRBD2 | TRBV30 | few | TGTGCCTGGAGTAAAGCGGGAGTACGCACAGATACGCAGTATTTT | CAWSKAGVRTDTQYF